This TCR beta chain is from a study of T-cell memory formation after mild COVID-19. Findings of the study overall: What remained unconfirmed was the SARS-CoV-2 specificity of second-wave clones peaking on day 37. Detection of some responders pre-infection suggested pre-existing cross-reactive memory T cells participated. Mostly located in CM and EM were contracting CD4+ clones, with contracting CD8+ clones located in EMRA.

In regard to this clonotype: What it binds is unknown.

Constant-segment primers and 5'RACE yielded cDNA libraries for TCR alpha and TCR beta, each carrying sample barcodes and UMIs. TCRdb reanalysed the 5' RACE reads using MiXCR and keeps one entry per CDR3 protein. Of a few hundred thousand distinct CDR3 sequences in the sample, roughly 18% were seen once. V lost 0 bases and J 14 bases, leaving 11 bases between the germline ends. There are 12 residues in the CDR3. Germline assignment: CDR1 SGHVS and CDR2 FQNEAQ. The chain links TRBV7-8 to TRBJ2-1, with D maybe TRBD2 (5 bases). The receptor comes from a man aged 18 to 30 who had mild COVID-19 (a few samples of this study predate the infection). Cell type and time point are not known. The sequenced material came from PBMCs or a T cell subset sorted from them (not recorded which). DNA of the CDR3: TGTGCCAGCAGCTTAGCGGGAGTTCGGGAGTTCTTC. Encoded protein: CASSLAGVREFF. Full variable domain (rest looked up from reference TRBV7-8 and TRBJ2-1): GAGVSQSPRYKVAKRGQDVALRCDPISGHVSLFWYQQALGQGPEFLTYFQNEAQLDKSGLPSDRFFAERPEGSVSTLKIQRTQQEDSAVYLCASSLAGVREFFGPGTRLTVL.